This TCR beta chain was identified in a study of T-cell reconstitution after alpha-beta-depleted transplantation in children. Unique molecular identifiers featured in how the TCRbeta library was prepared. TCRdb reanalysed the PCR reads using MiXCR and keeps one entry per CDR3 protein. Among about 980,000 distinct CDR3 sequences, 25% to 30% were seen once, and the ten largest hold approximately 30%. V lost 0 bases and J lost 2, with 9 bases in between. The CDR3 consists of 15 residues. Germline CDR1 MNHEY, CDR2 SVGAGI. This TCR was sampled from a boy under two years old who had a stem cell transplant for SCID, so the T cells may come from the graft donor. Sample: PBMCs, mostly from graft donor cells, taken 360 days after TCRalphabeta/CD19-depleted stem cell transplant. This rearrangement joins TRBV6-5 to TRBJ2-3; D possibly uses TRBD1 or TRBD2 (5 bases each). CDR3 protein: CASSYSGPNTDTQYF. CDR3 coding DNA: TGTGCCAGCAGTTACTCGGGACCTAACACAGATACGCAGTATTTT.